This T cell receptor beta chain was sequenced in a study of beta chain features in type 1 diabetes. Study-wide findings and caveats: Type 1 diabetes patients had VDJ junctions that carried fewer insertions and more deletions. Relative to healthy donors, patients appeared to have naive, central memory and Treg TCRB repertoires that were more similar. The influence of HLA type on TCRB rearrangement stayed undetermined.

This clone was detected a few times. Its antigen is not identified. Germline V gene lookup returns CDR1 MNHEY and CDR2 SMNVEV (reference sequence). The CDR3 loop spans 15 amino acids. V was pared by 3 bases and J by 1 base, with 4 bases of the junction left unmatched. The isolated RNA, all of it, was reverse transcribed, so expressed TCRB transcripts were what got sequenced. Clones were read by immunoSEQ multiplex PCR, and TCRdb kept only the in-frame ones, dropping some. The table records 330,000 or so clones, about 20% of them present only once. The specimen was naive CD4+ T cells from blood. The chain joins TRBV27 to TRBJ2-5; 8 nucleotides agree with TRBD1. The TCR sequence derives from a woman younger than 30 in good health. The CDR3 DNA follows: TGTGCCAGCAGTTTTAACAGGGGGTTCCAAGAGACCCAGTACTTC. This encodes CASSFNRGFQETQYF.